This is a list of T cell receptor beta chains from one sample in a study of cytomegalovirus exposure and HLA in healthy donors. Only in-frame clones appear in the TCRdb table, and some are missing; sequencing was by immunoSEQ multiplex PCR. The top ten hold 13% to 15% of the sample, which has about 200,000 clones, 70% to 80% seen once. The sample comprised PBMCs. The source is a woman aged 25 to 39 in good health and CMV-seropositive. The CDR3 runs from the conserved cysteine through the conserved F or W. A D gene is named only where the DNA matches it firmly. Rows give clone size only sometimes, using once, few, many, or a class for an expanded clone.

D,V,size,length,J,CDR3,DNA
TRBD2,TRBV27,NA,13,TRBJ2-2,CASGAGITAELFF,TGTGCCAGCGGAGCGGGGATTACCGCGGAGCTGTTTTTT
NA,TRBV18,NA,15,TRBJ2-5,CASSLAGGHQETQYF,TGTGCCAGCTCACTCGCTGGAGGTCATCAAGAGACCCAGTACTTC
TRBD2,TRBV11-3,NA,15,TRBJ2-3,CASRGLAGSTDTQYF,TGTGCCAGCAGGGGACTAGCGGGGAGCACAGATACGCAGTATTTT
TRBD2,TRBV28,NA,17,TRBJ2-5,CASSLGEASGSKETQYF,TGTGCCAGCAGTTTAGGGGAGGCTAGCGGGAGTAAAGAGACCCAGTACTTC
TRBD1,TRBV10-1,few,14,TRBJ2-2,CASSRDRITGELFF,TGCGCCAGCAGCCGGGACAGAATCACCGGGGAGCTGTTTTTT
NA,TRBV29-1,once,14,TRBJ2-4,CSDSEGEAKNIQYF,TGCAGCGATTCGGAAGGGGAAGCCAAAAACATTCAGTACTTC
NA,TRBV28,NA,14,TRBJ1-3,CASSRGLSGNTIYF,TGTGCCAGCAGTAGGGGTCTCTCTGGAAACACCATATATTTT
TRBD1,TRBV28,NA,14,TRBJ1-1,CASSSTGTNTEAFF,TGTGCCAGCAGTTCGACAGGGACGAACACTGAAGCTTTCTTT
NA,TRBV5-1,NA,14,TRBJ2-1,CASSLTDSYNEQFF,TGCGCCAGCAGCTTGACAGACTCCTACAATGAGCAGTTCTTC
TRBD1,TRBV5-6,once,16,TRBJ1-3,CASSSTGLSSGNTIYF,TGTGCCAGCAGCTCGACAGGGCTCAGCTCTGGAAACACCATATATTTT
NA,TRBV18,NA,15,TRBJ1-5,CASSQEGTSNQPQHF,TGTGCCAGCTCACAGGAGGGGACGAGCAATCAGCCCCAGCATTTT
TRBD1,TRBV9,NA,13,TRBJ1-1,CASSPGTAEEAFF,TGTGCCAGCAGCCCAGGGACAGCTGAAGAAGCTTTCTTT
TRBD1,TRBV6-1,once,13,TRBJ2-6,CATTGAGANVLTF,TGTGCCACGACAGGGGCCGGGGCCAACGTCCTGACTTTC
NA,TRBV12-5,NA,15,TRBJ2-2,CAFSTGSLTSGELFF,TGTGCTTTTTCGACCGGGTCCTTAACATCCGGGGAGCTGTTTTTT
TRBD2,TRBV30,once,15,TRBJ2-7,CAWSRPGLVAYEQYF,TGTGCCTGGAGTCGTCCCGGACTAGTCGCCTACGAGCAGTACTTC
TRBD2,TRBV2,NA,15,TRBJ2-7,CASSEGGLAEYEQYF,TGTGCCAGCAGTGAGGGGGGACTAGCGGAATACGAGCAGTACTTC
NA,TRBV29-1,NA,13,TRBJ2-5,CSARGGGQETQYF,TGCAGCGCTAGAGGGGGGGGGCAAGAGACCCAGTACTTC
NA,TRBV15,once,16,TRBJ2-3,CATSRGRAPRTDTQYF,TGTGCCACCAGCAGAGGGCGGGCCCCACGCACAGATACGCAGTATTTT
TRBD1,TRBV7-8,NA,15,TRBJ1-5,CASSFRTGRNQPQHF,TGTGCCAGCAGCTTCAGGACAGGCCGCAATCAGCCCCAGCATTTT
TRBD1,TRBV15,NA,15,TRBJ2-5,CATSRRQGVGETQYF,TGTGCCACCAGCAGGCGCCAGGGGGTAGGTGAGACCCAGTACTTC
TRBD1,TRBV18,NA,13,TRBJ2-1,CASSPGQGNEQFF,TGTGCCAGCTCACCGGGACAGGGCAATGAGCAGTTCTTC
TRBD1,TRBV7-8,once,16,TRBJ2-4,CASSLDEGAAKNIQYF,TGTGCCAGCAGCTTAGACGAGGGGGCGGCCAAAAACATTCAGTACTTC
TRBD1,TRBV18,NA,16,TRBJ2-6,CASSQQGAAGANVLTF,TGTGCCAGCTCACAGCAGGGGGCTGCTGGGGCCAACGTCCTGACTTTC
TRBD1,TRBV7-9,NA,14,TRBJ1-1,CASSSSGTDTEAFF,TGTGCCAGCAGCTCCTCCGGGACAGACACTGAAGCTTTCTTT
NA,TRBV20-1,few,11,TRBJ2-1,CSAKRSGEQFF,TGCAGTGCTAAACGGTCTGGTGAGCAGTTCTTC
NA,TRBV10-1,NA,16,TRBJ2-7,CASSELGASSSYEQYF,TGCGCCAGCAGTGAACTGGGGGCAAGTAGCTCCTACGAGCAGTACTTC
TRBD2,TRBV19,NA,14,TRBJ2-7,CASRTSGKSYEQYF,TGTGCCAGTAGGACTAGCGGTAAATCCTACGAGCAGTACTTC
NA,TRBV9,few,15,TRBJ1-1,CASSEPAGGGSEAFF,TGTGCCAGCAGCGAGCCCGCGGGTGGGGGGTCTGAAGCTTTCTTT
TRBD2,TRBV4-1,once,15,TRBJ2-4,CASSLGTAGEGIQYF,TGCGCCAGCAGCCTGGGGACGGCCGGGGAGGGCATTCAGTACTTC
TRBD1,TRBV30,NA,15,TRBJ1-1,CAWSVLQGGNAEAFF,TGTGCCTGGAGTGTACTTCAGGGGGGAAACGCTGAAGCTTTCTTT
NA,TRBV13,NA,14,TRBJ2-3,CASSLGTSTDTQYF,TGTGCCAGCAGCTTGGGCACAAGCACAGATACGCAGTATTTT
TRBD2,TRBV7-3,NA,16,TRBJ2-2,CASSPRGGVESGELFF,TGTGCCAGCAGCCCACGTGGGGGGGTGGAGTCCGGGGAGCTGTTTTTT
TRBD1,TRBV28,NA,15,TRBJ2-7,CASSSPGQGRYEQYF,TGTGCCAGCAGTTCCCCGGGACAGGGTCGATACGAGCAGTACTTC
TRBD2,TRBV5-1,NA,18,TRBJ2-1,CASSPGPSGQRTYNEQFF,TGCGCCAGCAGCCCAGGGCCTAGCGGGCAACGGACTTACAATGAGCAGTTCTTC
NA,TRBV11-2,NA,15,TRBJ2-1,CASSLRGGADNEQFF,TGTGCCAGCAGCTTACGTGGCGGGGCTGACAATGAGCAGTTCTTC
NA,TRBV30,NA,13,TRBJ2-2,CAWSSGVPGELFF,TGTGCCTGGAGTTCCGGGGTCCCCGGGGAGCTGTTTTTT
NA,TRBV20-1,NA,11,TRBJ2-3,CRAQSGDTQYF,TGCAGAGCTCAGTCTGGAGATACGCAGTATTTT
TRBD1,TRBV5-4,once,15,TRBJ2-3,CASSHDRGGTDTQYF,TGTGCCAGCAGTCACGACAGGGGGGGCACAGATACGCAGTATTTT
TRBD1,TRBV14,once,16,TRBJ1-1,CASSRRDSSMNTEAFF,TGTGCCAGCAGCCGCCGGGACAGCTCTATGAACACTGAAGCTTTCTTT
TRBD1,TRBV27,NA,15,TRBJ1-5,CASSFSTGGDQPQHF,TGTGCCAGCAGTTTCTCGACAGGGGGGGATCAGCCCCAGCATTTT
TRBD2,TRBV15,NA,16,TRBJ2-3,CATSRGTSGGTDTQYF,TGTGCCACCAGCAGGGGGACTAGCGGGGGCACAGATACGCAGTATTTT
TRBD2,TRBV11-2,NA,15,TRBJ2-1,CASSLLAGGYNEQFF,TGTGCCAGCAGCCTACTAGCGGGGGGCTACAATGAGCAGTTCTTC
TRBD1,TRBV4-2,once,15,TRBJ1-2,CASSQDRGTGKDYTF,TGTGCCAGCAGCCAAGATCGGGGGACAGGGAAGGACTACACCTTC
NA,TRBV6-1,NA,14,TRBJ1-3,CACRRPYSGNTIYF,TGTGCCTGTCGGAGGCCTTACTCTGGAAACACCATATATTTT
NA,TRBV5-8,few,13,TRBJ1-6,CASTRHDNSPLHF,TGTGCCAGCACTCGACACGATAATTCACCCCTCCACTTT
NA,TRBV10-3,NA,15,TRBJ2-1,CAIRDFGTLYNEQFF,TGTGCCATCAGAGATTTCGGGACTCTCTACAATGAGCAGTTCTTC
NA,TRBV5-1,NA,13,TRBJ2-5,CASSLAGAETQYF,TGCGCCAGCAGCTTGGCAGGGGCAGAGACCCAGTACTTC
TRBD2,TRBV6-5,NA,14,TRBJ2-3,CASTRGAPTDTQYF,TGTGCCAGCACGCGGGGGGCCCCCACAGATACGCAGTATTTT
NA,TRBV28,few,17,TRBJ2-5,CASSLGGAGSHQETQYF,TGTGCCAGCAGTTTAGGGGGGGCCGGATCCCACCAAGAGACCCAGTACTTC
NA,TRBV30,NA,13,TRBJ1-1,CAWSVDLGAEAFF,TGTGCCTGGAGTGTAGATTTAGGGGCTGAAGCTTTCTTT
NA,TRBV19,NA,15,TRBJ2-2,CASSIGNTRNGELFF,TGTGCCAGTAGTATAGGAAATACCAGGAACGGGGAGCTGTTTTTT
TRBD1,TRBV5-4,NA,16,TRBJ2-1,CASSPQGRIGYNEQFF,TGTGCCAGCAGCCCACAGGGGAGAATCGGGTACAATGAGCAGTTCTTC